This T cell receptor (beta chain) is drawn from a study of T cell changes during pregnancy in multiple sclerosis. V gave up 1 base and J gave up 6 bases; unmatched junction bases: 6. CDR3 length: 16 residues. The germline V gene has CDR1 MNHEY and CDR2 SVGAGI. Clones were read by immunoSEQ multiplex PCR, and TCRdb kept only the in-frame ones, dropping some. Seen here are tens of thousands of clones, about 91% observed once, and the top ten hold less than 2.5%. V gene TRBV6-5 combines with J gene TRBJ2-1; 10 bases line up with TRBD2. This sequence originates from a female donor with multiple sclerosis, enrolled in a pregnancy study. The sequencing here drew on peripheral blood, taken in the third trimester of pregnancy. The CDR3 DNA reads TGTGCCAGCAGTTACTTTCCCAGCGGGAGGGCCAATGAGCAGTTCTTC. Translation gives CASSYFPSGRANEQFF.